The 15 T cell receptor beta chains below all came from one sample that was sequenced in a study of T-cell reconstitution after alpha-beta-depleted transplantation in children (dated by TCRdb to about 2016). The sample's treatment or condition, from its label and the paper: allogeneic hematopoietic cell transplantation with graft depleted of TCRalphabeta T cells and CD19 B cells. Library preparation was by PCR. The instrument was an Illumina HiSeq 2500. TCR libraries were prepared with molecular barcoding, using unique molecular identifiers to normalize TCRbeta repertoire quantification. TCRdb handled the public reads itself, with Q25 trimming in fastp and clone calling in MiXCR, and kept productive beta chains. When rows share a CDR3 protein, they turn into one entry using the most common DNA and genes. This sample gives a few hundred thousand distinct CDR3 sequences in total; about a tenth of them show up just once. The top ten constitute 7.5% of the sample.

The sample here was PBMCs, taken before TCRalphabeta/CD19-depleted stem cell transplant. These receptors all stem from a boy in the first two years of life with acute myeloid leukemia, due to receive a stem cell transplant.

This clonotype was counted ten times or more. DNA for the CDR3: TGTGCCAGCAGCACCAACAGGGGAACTGAAGCTTTCTTT. It codes for CASSTNRGTEAFF. The chain uses TRBV3-1 and TRBJ1-1; 7 nucleotides align to TRBD1. This CDR3 is built from 13 residues. The germline gives CDR1 LGHDT, CDR2 YNNKEL (reference sequence). V lost 5 bases, J lost 5 bases, and 5 bases stayed unmatched.

The chain is built from TRBV12-5 and TRBJ1-2; TRBD1 agrees at 8 bases. Germline CDR1 reads LGHNT; CDR2 reads FRNRAP. Trimming removed 6 bases from V and 7 bases from J; junction bases left unmatched: 10. The CDR3 has 14 residues. Here the CDR3 reads CASGPRTGRSGYTF. In DNA, the CDR3 is TGTGCTAGTGGACCACGGACAGGGCGAAGTGGCTACACCTTC.

As concerns this clonotype: A much bigger clone sits one base away, suggesting this may be a read error. V and J are TRBV9 and TRBJ2-1; D is possibly TRBD2 (5 bases). The length of the CDR3 is 15 residues. Trimming left V 0 bases short and J 0 bases short, with 7 bases between. Germline V gene lookup returns CDR1 SGDLS and CDR2 YYNGEE. The DNA of the CDR3 is TGTGCCAGCAGCGTAGGGGAGAGCTCCTACAATGAGCAGTTCTTC. It is translated as CASSVGESSYNEQFF.

This clonotype has at least ten counts. The junction does not match germline at one end; this may be a read error. J is TRBJ2-1 and V is TRBV12-3 or TRBV12-4; possibly TRBD1 for D (5 bases). The CDR3 is 12 residues long. The CDR3 here is CAGSDGRDGQFF. CDR3 DNA sequence: TGTGCCGGCAGTGATGGCAGGGATGGGCAGTTCTTC.

In this sample, this clonotype turned up many times. This sequence joins TRBV7-6 and TRBJ2-1; D assignment may be TRBD1 or TRBD2 (5 bases each). V shed 5 bases and J shed 5 bases, with 19 bases lying between them. The CDR3 covers 16 residues. Germline values: CDR1 SGHVS, CDR2 FNYEAQ. The DNA of the CDR3 is TGTGCCAGCAGCCCACTAGTTTCTCTGGACAACAATGAGCAGTTCTTC. Amino acid sequence: CASSPLVSLDNNEQFF.

This clonotype was recorded many times. This chain uses TRBV7-2 with TRBJ1-2; no definite D call. Germline CDR1 SGHTA, CDR2 FQGNSA. With 2 bases removed from V and 4 bases from J, the gap between germline ends came to 8 bases. This CDR3 contains 13 residues. Written as DNA, the CDR3 is TGTGCCAGCAGCTTACCCGGGAGCTATGGCTACACCTTC. Protein product: CASSLPGSYGYTF.

This clonotype was observed many times. The chain uses TRBV6-1 and TRBJ1-5; TRBD1 might be the D (5 bases). Trimming took off 3 bases at V and 12 bases at J, with 9 bases between the two ends. CDR3 length equals 11 residues. The germline gives CDR1 MNHNS, CDR2 SASEGT. CDR3 coding DNA: TGTGCCAGCAGTGAGGTGGGGGGCCAGCATTTT. The encoded protein is CASSEVGGQHF.

This clonotype occurred many times. The genes are TRBV7-9 and TRBJ2-7; no clear D. Germline V gene data show CDR1 as SEHNR and CDR2 as FQNEAQ (reference sequence). The CDR3 totals 11 residues. The germline V and J ends were trimmed by 3 bases and 6 bases, with 6 bases remaining between them. CDR3 sequence reads: CASSFKGEQYF. The CDR3 nucleotides read TGTGCCAGCAGCTTCAAAGGCGAGCAGTACTTC.

This clonotype was recorded at least ten times. This sequence joins TRBV7-9 and TRBJ2-3; D not certain. V shed 3 bases and J shed 4 bases, with 5 bases lying between them. This CDR3 comprises 12 residues. CDR1 SEHNR and CDR2 FQNEAQ come from the germline V gene (reference sequence). CDR3 DNA sequence: TGTGCCAGCAGCTTTAATTCAGATACGCAGTATTTT. This codes for CASSFNSDTQYF.

Only a few counts were recorded for this clonotype. This sequence joins TRBV12-5 and TRBJ2-1; 11 bases line up with TRBD2. This CDR3 contains 16 residues. The V gene's germline CDR1 is LGHNT and CDR2 FRNRAP. With V trimmed by 2 bases and J by 8 bases, 8 bases remained unmatched. For the CDR3, the DNA is TGTGCTAGTGGTTTGCTCACTAGCGGGAGTTCGGATGAGCAGTTCTTC. Amino acid sequence: CASGLLTSGSSDEQFF.

The CDR3 here is CSARDSNRPSTGELFF. The CDR3 nucleotides read TGCAGTGCTAGAGATTCAAACAGGCCCTCCACCGGGGAGCTGTTTTTT. This rearrangement joins TRBV20-1 to TRBJ2-2, with D maybe TRBD1 (5 bases). This CDR3 contains 16 residues. The V gene's germline CDR1 is DFQATT and CDR2 SNEGSKA (reference sequence). V was cut by 0 bases and J by 4 bases, with 15 bases left in between.

This clonotype was picked up many times. This chain uses TRBV5-5 with TRBJ2-5; 10 bases match TRBD1. This CDR3 spans 15 amino acids. Per the germline V gene, CDR1 is SGHKS and CDR2 is YYEKEE (reference sequence). The junction had 6 bases not matched to a gene; V was cut back by 3 bases and J by 4 bases. CDR3 region: CASSSWGTGVETQYF. The CDR3 region has the DNA TGTGCCAGCAGCTCATGGGGGACAGGGGTAGAGACCCAGTACTTC.

V and J are TRBV7-2 and TRBJ2-7; TRBD2 matches 10 bases. With 2 bases clipped from V and 6 bases from J, the junction kept 4 bases outside the gene matches. Per germline, CDR1 SGHTA and CDR2 FQGNSA. This CDR3 is 14 amino acids long. The CDR3 sequence is CASSLRGLASEQYF. For the CDR3, the DNA is TGTGCCAGCAGCTTAAGGGGACTAGCGTCCGAGCAGTACTTC.

This clonotype has ten or more counts. This chain uses TRBV10-2 with TRBJ2-5; possibly TRBD2 for D (5 bases). Germline V gene sequence: CDR1 WSHSY, CDR2 SAAADI. V shed 2 bases and J shed 2 bases, with 12 bases lying between them. The CDR3 length is 15 residues. The CDR3 nucleotides are TGCGCCAGCAGTGAGGGGAGCCTGATACAAGAGACCCAGTACTTC. This sequence encodes CASSEGSLIQETQYF.

This clonotype was counted ten times or more. This rearrangement joins TRBV24-1 to TRBJ2-5; 10 bases match TRBD2. V trimming: 4 bases; J trimming: 1 base; junction bases outside the gene matches: 2. Germline V gene sequence: CDR1 KGHDR, CDR2 SFDVKD. CDR3 length equals 15 residues. The CDR3 nucleotides read TGTGCCACCAGTGAGTTAGCGGGGGGCCAAGAGACCCAGTACTTC. This translates into CATSELAGGQETQYF.